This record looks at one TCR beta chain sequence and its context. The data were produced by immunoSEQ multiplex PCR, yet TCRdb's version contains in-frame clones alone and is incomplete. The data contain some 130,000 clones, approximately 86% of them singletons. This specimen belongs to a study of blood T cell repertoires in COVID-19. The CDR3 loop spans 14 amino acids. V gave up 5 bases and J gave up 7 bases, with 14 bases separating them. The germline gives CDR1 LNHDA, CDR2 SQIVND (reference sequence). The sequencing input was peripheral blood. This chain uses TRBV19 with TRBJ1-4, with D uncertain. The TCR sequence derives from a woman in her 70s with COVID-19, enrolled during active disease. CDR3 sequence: CASSDGGMGEKLFF. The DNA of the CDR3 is TGTGCCAGTAGTGATGGAGGGATGGGTGAAAAACTGTTTTTT.